Listed below are T cell receptor beta chains from one sample, sequenced in a study of T-cell reconstitution after alpha-beta-depleted transplantation in children. TCRdb re-derived calls from the PCR reads in MiXCR, one entry per CDR3 protein. The table includes 600,000 to 700,000 distinct CDR3 sequences, approximately 15% detected once. The material was PBMCs from the stem cell graft donor, obtained from the stem cell graft. The receptors here all came from a human donor who donated a stem cell graft to a child with acute myeloid leukemia. Each CDR3 is given with its conserved first and last residue. The D gene is left open where the match is weak. Some rows have no size entry. The others give once, few or many, or a class for an expanded clone.

size: NA; V: TRBV28; D: NA; J: TRBJ1-2; CDR3: CASSLSPAEGYGYTF; DNA: TGTGCCAGCAGTTTATCCCCGGCAGAGGGGTATGGCTACACCTTC
size: NA; V: TRBV13; D: TRBD2; J: TRBJ2-1; CDR3: CASSLGLELSGTTYNEQFF; DNA: TGTGCCAGCAGCTTAGGGCTAGAACTTTCCGGGACTACTTACAATGAGCAGTTCTTC
size: few; V: TRBV7-2; D: NA; J: TRBJ1-2; CDR3: CASSSFGPKANYGYTF; DNA: TGTGCCAGCAGTTCCTTCGGACCGAAAGCTAACTATGGCTACACCTTC
size: many; V: TRBV12-3/TRBV12-4; D: TRBD1; J: TRBJ1-1; CDR3: CASSLTGGGLMNTEAFF; DNA: TGTGCCAGCAGTCTCACAGGGGGCGGGCTCATGAACACTGAAGCTTTCTTT
size: NA; V: TRBV27; D: TRBD2; J: TRBJ2-3; CDR3: CASSLSAGGPPDTQYF; DNA: TGTGCCAGCAGTTTATCGGCGGGGGGGCCTCCAGATACGCAGTATTTT
size: many; V: TRBV20-1; D: TRBD2; J: TRBJ2-1; CDR3: CSASRGLANEQFF; DNA: TGCAGTGCTAGTAGGGGACTAGCGAATGAGCAGTTCTTC
size: many; V: TRBV6-1; D: NA; J: TRBJ1-2; CDR3: CASRDPGDYGYTF; DNA: TGTGCCAGCAGGGATCCAGGGGATTATGGCTACACCTTC
size: many; V: TRBV29-1; D: NA; J: TRBJ2-2; CDR3: CSVERDTGELFF; DNA: TGCAGCGTTGAAAGGGATACCGGGGAGCTGTTTTTT
size: few; V: TRBV20-1; D: TRBD2; J: TRBJ2-3; CDR3: CSACPPAGGSIDTQYF; DNA: TGCAGTGCTTGCCCCCCAGCGGGGGGGTCAATAGATACGCAGTATTTT
size: many; V: TRBV29-1; D: TRBD1; J: TRBJ1-1; CDR3: CSVVQGGNTEAFF; DNA: TGCAGCGTGGTCCAGGGGGGGAACACTGAAGCTTTCTTT
size: few; V: TRBV3-1; D: NA; J: TRBJ2-3; CDR3: CASSQVTGTQYF; DNA: TGTGCCAGCAGCCAAGTAACCGGGACGCAGTATTTT
size: few; V: TRBV6-1; D: TRBD1; J: TRBJ2-5; CDR3: CASSVIGTEETQYF; DNA: TGTGCCAGCAGTGTTATTGGGACAGAAGAGACCCAGTACTTC
size: NA; V: TRBV27; D: NA; J: TRBJ2-5; CDR3: CASSPSPGLGETQYF; DNA: TGTGCCAGCAGTCCCTCCCCAGGGCTCGGGGAGACCCAGTACTTC
size: NA; V: TRBV7-9; D: NA; J: TRBJ2-2; CDR3: CARNDGGELFF; DNA: TGTGCCAGGAATGACGGCGGGGAGCTGTTTTTT
size: many; V: TRBV29-1; D: NA; J: TRBJ1-4; CDR3: CSVRASGDEKLFF; DNA: TGCAGCGTCCGAGCGTCAGGGGATGAAAAACTGTTTTTT
size: NA; V: TRBV5-1; D: TRBD2; J: TRBJ2-3; CDR3: CASSRDRPTSGGTDTQYF; DNA: TGCGCCAGCAGCCGCGATCGACCAACTAGCGGGGGCACAGATACGCAGTATTTT
size: NA; V: TRBV5-1; D: NA; J: TRBJ1-2; CDR3: CASSFVDNYGYTF; DNA: TGCGCCAGCAGCTTTGTGGATAACTATGGCTACACCTTC
size: few; V: TRBV24-1; D: NA; J: TRBJ2-3; CDR3: CATSDLPGDTDTQYF; DNA: TGTGCCACCAGTGATTTGCCCGGGGATACAGATACGCAGTATTTT
size: many; V: TRBV6-5; D: NA; J: TRBJ1-2; CDR3: CASSYGGGISGYTF; DNA: TGTGCCAGCAGTTACGGCGGGGGGATATCTGGCTACACCTTC
size: few; V: TRBV5-1; D: NA; J: TRBJ1-1; CDR3: CASSLELAGNTEAFF; DNA: TGCGCCAGCAGCTTGGAGCTGGCAGGGAACACTGAAGCTTTCTTT
size: NA; V: TRBV16; D: NA; J: TRBJ1-2; CDR3: CASSLGTVSYGYTF; DNA: TGTGCCAGCAGCCTTGGGACGGTCTCCTATGGCTACACCTTC
size: many; V: TRBV9; D: NA; J: TRBJ2-1; CDR3: CASSPQSGANEQFF; DNA: TGTGCCAGCAGCCCTCAATCAGGAGCGAATGAGCAGTTCTTC
size: many; V: TRBV20-1; D: NA; J: TRBJ2-7; CDR3: CSGLSGKVYEQYF; DNA: TGCAGTGGTCTGAGTGGGAAGGTCTACGAGCAGTACTTC
size: many; V: TRBV12-3/TRBV12-4; D: TRBD1; J: TRBJ2-7; CDR3: CASTLGQGFYEQYF; DNA: TGTGCCAGTACCCTCGGACAGGGGTTTTACGAGCAGTACTTC
size: NA; V: TRBV25-1; D: TRBD1; J: TRBJ1-1; CDR3: CASKEGAFPEAFF; DNA: TGTGCCAGCAAGGAGGGGGCATTCCCTGAAGCTTTCTTT
size: few; V: TRBV7-8; D: NA; J: TRBJ2-3; CDR3: CASSPRTQSTDTQYF; DNA: TGTGCCAGCAGCCCCCGGACCCAGAGCACAGATACGCAGTATTTT
size: few; V: TRBV7-2; D: NA; J: TRBJ2-1; CDR3: CASNPAGTTYNEQFF; DNA: TGTGCCAGCAACCCAGCGGGGACAACCTACAATGAGCAGTTCTTC
size: few; V: TRBV5-4; D: TRBD1; J: TRBJ2-3; CDR3: CASRMRQGVTDTQYF; DNA: TGTGCCAGCAGGATGAGACAGGGAGTCACAGATACGCAGTATTTT
size: NA; V: TRBV7-2; D: NA; J: TRBJ2-7; CDR3: CASSLGLDTYEQYF; DNA: TGTGCCAGCAGCTTGGGACTTGACACCTACGAGCAGTACTTC
size: many; V: TRBV13; D: NA; J: TRBJ2-3; CDR3: CASSGALTDTQYF; DNA: TGTGCCAGCAGCGGGGCGCTCACAGATACGCAGTATTTT
size: few; V: TRBV7-3; D: NA; J: TRBJ2-3; CDR3: CASSQGEVTDTQYF; DNA: TGTGCCAGCAGCCAGGGCGAGGTCACAGATACGCAGTATTTT
size: few; V: TRBV20-1; D: NA; J: TRBJ1-3; CDR3: CSVEGINRNTIYF; DNA: TGCAGTGTTGAAGGGATTAACCGAAACACCATATATTTT
size: many; V: TRBV12-3/TRBV12-4; D: NA; J: TRBJ1-2; CDR3: CASSFHEGYTF; DNA: TGTGCCAGCAGTTTCCACGAGGGCTACACCTTC
size: many; V: TRBV29-1; D: TRBD1; J: TRBJ1-5; CDR3: CSVVTGSSQHF; DNA: TGCAGCGTTGTGACAGGGAGTTCCCAGCATTTT
size: many; V: TRBV20-1; D: TRBD1; J: TRBJ2-6; CDR3: CSASSGGHGANVLTF; DNA: TGCAGTGCTAGTTCAGGGGGCCATGGGGCCAACGTCCTGACTTTC
size: many; V: TRBV24-1; D: NA; J: TRBJ2-1; CDR3: CATGGANNEQFF; DNA: TGTGCCACCGGGGGGGCTAACAATGAGCAGTTCTTC
size: NA; V: TRBV21-1; D: NA; J: TRBJ2-2; CDR3: CASSTGELFF; DNA: TGTGCCAGCAGCACCGGGGAGCTGTTTTTT
size: many; V: TRBV7-3; D: NA; J: TRBJ1-5; CDR3: CASASYNQPQHF; DNA: TGTGCCAGCGCAAGCTACAATCAGCCCCAGCATTTT
size: few; V: TRBV27; D: NA; J: TRBJ2-2; CDR3: CASSPSGRVVAGELFF; DNA: TGTGCCAGCAGTCCCTCTGGACGCGTTGTTGCCGGGGAGCTGTTTTTT
size: NA; V: TRBV12-3/TRBV12-4; D: TRBD1; J: TRBJ2-6; CDR3: CASRGQTNVLTF; DNA: TGTGCCAGCAGGGGACAGACCAACGTCCTGACTTTC
size: many; V: TRBV15; D: NA; J: TRBJ1-1; CDR3: CATSRRTGNTEAFF; DNA: TGTGCCACCAGCAGAAGGACGGGGAACACTGAAGCTTTCTTT
size: many; V: TRBV7-3; D: NA; J: TRBJ2-1; CDR3: CASSKQGTSSYNEQFF; DNA: TGTGCCAGCAGCAAACAGGGCACCAGCTCCTACAATGAGCAGTTCTTC
size: NA; V: TRBV6-1; D: NA; J: TRBJ1-4; CDR3: CATRRQRGNEKLFF; DNA: TGTGCCACCCGACGACAGCGGGGTAATGAAAAACTGTTTTTT
size: few; V: TRBV12-5; D: TRBD1; J: TRBJ2-5; CDR3: CASATGQGGETQYF; DNA: TGTGCTAGTGCCACAGGACAGGGCGGGGAGACCCAGTACTTC
size: many; V: TRBV7-2; D: NA; J: TRBJ2-3; CDR3: CASSLEAGLTHTQYF; DNA: TGTGCCAGCAGCTTAGAGGCCGGGCTAACGCATACGCAGTATTTT
size: few; V: TRBV5-1; D: TRBD1; J: TRBJ1-1; CDR3: CASTGTGIQNTEAFF; DNA: TGCGCCAGCACGGGGACAGGGATTCAGAACACTGAAGCTTTCTTT
size: many; V: TRBV9; D: NA; J: TRBJ1-3; CDR3: CASSVSSRISGNTIYF; DNA: TGTGCCAGCAGCGTAAGCAGTCGTATCTCTGGAAACACCATATATTTT
size: few; V: TRBV5-1; D: TRBD1; J: TRBJ2-7; CDR3: CASSFYRGPYEQYF; DNA: TGCGCCAGCAGCTTTTACAGGGGGCCCTACGAGCAGTACTTC
size: NA; V: TRBV12-3/TRBV12-4; D: NA; J: TRBJ1-3; CDR3: CASNPWRGHSGNTIYF; DNA: TGTGCCAGCAACCCCTGGCGGGGCCACTCTGGAAACACCATATATTTT
size: few; V: TRBV20-1; D: NA; J: TRBJ1-5; CDR3: CSASRGSSNQPQHF; DNA: TGCAGTGCTAGTCGAGGTTCAAGCAATCAGCCCCAGCATTTT
size: many; V: TRBV7-2; D: TRBD1; J: TRBJ2-3; CDR3: CASSLRDSGWDTQYF; DNA: TGTGCCAGCAGCTTAAGGGACAGCGGCTGGGATACGCAGTATTTT
size: many; V: TRBV5-1; D: NA; J: TRBJ2-3; CDR3: CASSRETDTQYF; DNA: TGCGCCAGCAGCAGGGAGACAGATACGCAGTATTTT
size: NA; V: TRBV2; D: NA; J: TRBJ1-6; CDR3: CASSAGGDSPLHF; DNA: TGTGCCAGCAGTGCGGGCGGGGATTCACCCCTCCACTTT
size: NA; V: TRBV7-9; D: NA; J: TRBJ2-2; CDR3: CASSLQGIAGELFF; DNA: TGTGCCAGCAGCTTACAGGGGATAGCCGGGGAGCTGTTTTTT
size: few; V: TRBV15; D: TRBD1; J: TRBJ2-2; CDR3: CATSRGTGANTGELFF; DNA: TGTGCCACCAGCAGGGGGACAGGAGCGAACACCGGGGAGCTGTTTTTT
size: many; V: TRBV20-1; D: NA; J: TRBJ1-5; CDR3: CSASEAGRRNQPQHF; DNA: TGCAGTGCTAGTGAGGCCGGACGACGGAATCAGCCCCAGCATTTT
size: few; V: TRBV11-2; D: NA; J: TRBJ2-3; CDR3: CASIGLRTGPDTQYF; DNA: TGTGCCAGCATCGGACTTCGGACGGGGCCAGATACGCAGTATTTT